The entry below describes one T cell receptor beta chain. CDR1 is ENHRY and CDR2 is SYGVKD in the germline V gene. The CDR3 spans 12 residues. Trimming cost V 5 bases and J 6 bases, with 9 bases left between them. These data originate in a study of blood T cell repertoires in COVID-19. Libraries were prepared by immunoSEQ multiplex PCR; TCRdb keeps only in-frame clonotypes and omits some of them. The table lists under 95,000 clones, about 85% of them singletons. Source material: peripheral blood. The receptor comes from a woman older than 75 with COVID-19, enrolled during active disease. This chain uses TRBV10-3 with TRBJ2-3; D remains ambiguous. This CDR3 reads CAISLGGDTQYF. CDR3 DNA sequence: TGTGCCATCAGTCTAGGTGGCGATACGCAGTATTTT.